The entry below describes one T cell receptor beta chain. Its antigen remains undetermined. The cysteine opens and the phenylalanine closes a CDR3 of 16 amino acids. The DNA sequence is not available. Per the germline V gene, MNHEY is the CDR1 and SVGAGI is the CDR2. Receptors were amplified or captured by 5' RACE. Each TCR library was prepared from about 3.5 ug of total RNA. cDNA was synthesized with SMARTScribe reverse transcriptase in eight separate reactions per sample. Unique molecular identifiers containing a 6-nucleotide sample barcode were introduced through template switching during cDNA synthesis. Two nested PCRs of about 16 and 10 cycles amplified the TCRalpha and TCRbeta cDNA, and bead purification followed each PCR. Before amplification, the cDNA was treated with uracil DNA-glycosylase and purified using the QIAquick PCR purification kit. The second PCR added Illumina TruSeq-compatible adapters along with sample-specific barcodes. Library quality and concentration were checked on TapeStation and Qubit, and libraries were pooled at about 5 ng each. Pooled libraries were sequenced on an Illumina HiSeq2500 single-index Rapid Run with 2 x 100 bp reads and custom sequencing primers. The paper's processing steps were these. MiGEC version 1.2.6 was used for UMI-based consensus assembly to correct PCR and sequencing errors. MiXCR version 2.1.1 handled V(D)J alignment, clonotype assembly and CDR3 extraction. Normalisation of gene usage, clonotype sharing and MAIT/NKT TCR abundance was achieved by analysing the top 1000, 10 000 and 20 000 clonotypes per sample. After downsampling to 27 000 UMIs, diversity was calculated as the inverse Simpson index using the vegan R package. Statistical testing used paired Mann-Whitney U tests on the discordant twin pairs and applied Benjamini-Hochberg correction for multiple testing. TCRdb reprocessed the reads; each CDR3 protein sequence makes one entry, and DNA is unavailable. These V and J calls originate from TCRdb's pipeline instead of the authors' own analysis. The table for this sample lists approximately 380,000 distinct CDR3 sequences. The ten largest clonotypes hold just over 2.5% of the sample.

A roughly 2.5 ml peripheral blood sample was drawn into PAXgene tubes per donor and stored at -80°C. Without T cell sorting, total RNA was isolated from whole blood using the PAXgene blood miRNA kit on an automated QIAcube. Peripheral blood from monozygotic twin pairs concordant or discordant for inflammatory bowel disease was subjected to deep TCRalpha and TCRbeta repertoire profiling with unique molecular barcoding. For every twin pair, smoking habits were documented, and each individual was categorised as a current, former or never smoker. This sample is drawn from a study of monozygotic twins with inflammatory bowel disease (dated by TCRdb to 2018 to 2020). Study-wide context: The complete study included approximately 28 monozygotic twin pairs: 19 IBD-discordant Danish pairs and nine German pairs, of which four were IBD-concordant and five were IBD-discordant. Within discordant pairs, disease-associated traits were sought mainly by comparing IBD patients with their genetically identical healthy co-twins. Each individual had, on average, about 151 000 unique TCRalpha sequences and 181 000 unique TCRbeta sequences available for analysis.

The paper as a whole reports these results and caveats: IBD patients shared fewer clonotypes with other individuals than healthy twins did, most markedly in patients showing signs of disease activity. The analysis was unable to tell apart different T cell subtypes. A decrease in TCRbeta repertoire diversity, as measured by inverse Simpson index, was observed in IBD patients compared with their healthy co-twins. Concordant and discordant twins showed no difference in repertoire similarity, possibly because of limited statistical power. The results gave no support for a single strong signal or clonotype linked to IBD. Because patients were on differing immunosuppressive treatments, the repertoires may have picked up extra background noise and inter-individual variability.

The clonotype was recovered from a human donor with ulcerative colitis or Crohn's disease, or a healthy co-twin of an affected twin (not recorded which). The V and J segments used are TRBV6-5 and TRBJ1-6; absent DNA, TCRdb's TRBD1 call cannot be checked. Sequencing used blood. This receptor carries the CDR3 CASSWGGWSYNSPLHF.